This T cell receptor beta chain was documented in a study of T cells in Graves' hyperthyroidism and ophthalmopathy. From RNA transcripts, TCR beta CDR3 regions were amplified. The HTBI set primed first-round TCR CDR3 RT-PCR. TCRdb redid the calling of the multiplex PCR reads with MiXCR, one entry per CDR3 protein. There are hundreds of thousands of distinct CDR3 sequences in the sample; approximately 36% occur only once, and roughly 30% lies in the top ten. Study-wide points: Ophthalmopathy stood apart from stable hyperthyroidism in a 13 V-J model.

This CDR3 comprises 16 residues. CDR1 SGHTA and CDR2 FQGTGA come from the germline V gene. Losses at the gene ends were 6 bases for V and 4 bases for J; bases not matched to a gene: 8. This clonotype showed up just a few times. Its antigen is not known. Diagnoses used clinical symptoms, serum thyroxine and TRAb, thyroid ultrasound and orbital computed tomography. V is TRBV7-3 and J is TRBJ2-1; 11 positions match TRBD1. The sequencing sample was made of blood. The receptor was isolated from a woman between 35 and 50 years old with Graves' hyperthyroidism. CDR3 amino acids: CASSQPGQGGYNEQFF. CDR3 in DNA: TGTGCCAGCAGTCAACCGGGACAGGGGGGGTACAATGAGCAGTTCTTC. Full variable domain (remainder filled in from reference TRBV7-3 and TRBJ2-1): GAGVSQTPSNKVTEKGKYVELRCDPISGHTALYWYRQSLGQGPEFLIYFQGTGAADDSGLPNDRFFAVRPEGSVSTLKIQRTERGDSAVYLCASSQPGQGGYNEQFFGPGTRLTVL.